The source of this TCR beta chain is a study of metastatic and nonmetastatic thyroid tumors. Study as a whole: Repertoire data that came from the blood and tumor or nodule tissue of malignant and benign thyroid patients were compared.

In the study's own analysis: CDR3 was compared across clinicopathological groups, and the resulting differences were used to build a distant-metastasis classifier for papillary thyroid cancer. TCRdb reanalyzed the PCR reads with MiXCR. TCRdb, not the authors, supplied the V and J calls. The profile shows 72,000 or so clones, around 19% of them singletons. Prior to thyroid surgery, none of the patients had received any treatment. General study results and limits: In blood and tumor, TCR beta diversity was reportedly significantly higher in malignant thyroid tumors than in benign nodules.

Germline-derived CDR1 and CDR2 are SEHNR and FQNEAQ (reference sequence). V was trimmed by 4 bases and J by 2 bases, leaving 14 bases between them. CDR3 length equals 15 residues. This clone was detected ten times or more. What it recognizes is unknown. The sample comprised blood. The TCR sequence derives from a female donor with papillary thyroid cancer or a benign thyroid nodule (not recorded which). Some clones in this sample may be carry-over from other donors' samples. This chain links TRBV7-9 with TRBJ1-1; D is possibly TRBD1 (6 bases). Here the CDR3 DNA reads TGTGCCAGCAGCTACCTCCAGGGGTACAACACTGAAGCTTTCTTT. This codes for CASSYLQGYNTEAFF. The entire variable domain, with the rest obtained from reference TRBV7-9 and TRBJ1-1, is as follows: DTGVSQNPRHKITKRGQNVTFRCDPISEHNRLYWYRQTLGQGPEFLTYFQNEAQLEKSRLLSDRFSAERPKGSFSTLEIQRTEQGDSAMYLCASSYLQGYNTEAFFGQGTRLTVV.